Below, 2 T cell receptor beta chains from the same sample are listed, as sequenced in a study of beta chain features in type 1 diabetes. Expressed TCRB transcripts were sequenced because the isolated RNA had all been reverse transcribed beforehand. TCRdb's table, derived via immunoSEQ multiplex PCR, lists solely in-frame clones and lacks some. The data contain about 360,000 clones, over 9.5% of them singletons. The sequenced sample was naive CD4+ T cells from blood. All receptors derive from a man aged 18 to 35 in good health.

This clone has a handful of counts. The rearrangement joins TRBV30 to TRBJ1-1; unclear D gene. Germline V CDR1 and CDR2: GTSNPN, SVGIG (reference sequence). The germline V and J ends were trimmed by 1 base and 0 bases, with 12 bases remaining between them. There are 15 residues in the CDR3. The CDR3 protein is CAWSALETLNTEAFF. In DNA form, the CDR3 reads TGTGCCTGGAGTGCCCTCGAAACACTGAACACTGAAGCTTTCTTT.

The chain uses TRBV28 and TRBJ2-3; possibly TRBD2 for D (6 bases). Looked up from germline, CDR1 is MDHEN and CDR2 is SYDVKM. The CDR3 extends over 14 amino acids. The V end was cut by 7 bases, the J end by 4 bases, with 15 bases between. The CDR3 bases are TGTGCCAGCACCCTTACCCGGGGGTCAGATACGCAGTATTTT. Translation gives CASTLTRGSDTQYF. The full variable domain, with the rest looked up from reference TRBV28 and TRBJ2-3, is DVKVTQSSRYLVKRTGEKVFLECVQDMDHENMFWYRQDPGLGLRLIYFSYDVKMKEKGDIPEGYSVSREKKERFSLILESASTNQTSMYLCASTLTRGSDTQYFGPGTRLTVL.